The clone carrying this TCR beta chain was seen a few times. The V and J ends lost 4 bases and 5 bases, in that order; junction bases with no gene match: 5. The CDR3 covers 16 residues. CDR1 is KGHDR, CDR2 SFDVKD, per germline. TCRdb re-derived calls from the 5' RACE reads in MiXCR, one entry per CDR3 protein. Among fewer than 350,000 distinct CDR3 sequences listed, more than 6.5% were seen once. The data are from a study of identical twins. The data were also submitted as part of a second study, on yellow fever vaccine responses in identical twins.

The source of this sequence is a woman younger than 35 in good health. The chain links TRBV24-1 to TRBJ2-2, with 11 bases that match TRBD1. Sequencing input: memory (CD45RO+) T cells sorted from blood. In nucleotides, the CDR3 is TGTGCCACCAGTGAAGGGACAGGGGGGGGGACCGGGGAGCTGTTTTTT. This gives the protein CATSEGTGGGTGELFF.